Given below is one T cell receptor (beta chain) in context. Germline V CDR1 and CDR2: LNHDA, SQIVND (reference sequence). The CDR3 covers 13 residues. V was clipped by 6 bases and J by 8 bases; unmatched bases: 5. This entry belongs to a study of CD8 T cells in Susac syndrome. It was with random hexamers that 0.5 to 1 ug RNA was reverse transcribed. TCRdb redid the calling of the immunoSEQ multiplex PCR reads with MiXCR, one entry per CDR3 protein. The sample lists over 150,000 distinct CDR3 sequences; approximately 93% were seen once. The sequenced sample consisted of CD4+ T cells from PBMCs. This chain joins TRBV19 and TRBJ1-2, with 11 bases fitting TRBD1. This TCR came from a human donor with multiple sclerosis. The CDR3 region is CASRPRTGGGYTF. The CDR3 DNA is TGTGCCAGTAGACCTCGGACAGGGGGCGGCTACACCTTC.